The 2 T cell receptor beta chains listed next were all sequenced from one sample in a study of identical twins. TCRdb reprocessed the 5' RACE reads with MiXCR, giving one entry per CDR3 protein. The profile shows some 630,000 distinct CDR3 sequences, roughly 7.2% of them singletons. This sample also appeared in a second study, on yellow fever vaccine responses in identical twins.

Sequencing was done on a sample of PBMCs. The receptors come from a woman between 18 and 29 years old in good health.

The rearrangement links TRBV12-3 or TRBV12-4 to TRBJ1-4; D gene ambiguous. The length of the CDR3 is 12 residues. Trimming stripped 7 bases from V and 6 bases from J, with 9 bases between. CDR3 in amino acids: CASTPGYEKLFF. CDR3 nucleotide sequence: TGTGCCAGCACGCCGGGGTATGAAAAACTGTTTTTT.

With regard to this clonotype: A read error may explain this, as a much larger clone is one base away. The chain joins TRBV12-3 or TRBV12-4 to TRBJ1-1, with 8 bases lining up with TRBD1. The CDR3 extends over 15 amino acids. DNA for the CDR3: TGTGCCAGCAGTAGGACAGGGACCTTGAACACTGAAGCTCTCTTT. Translated: CASSRTGTLNTEALF.